Listed here are 21 T cell receptor beta chains from one sample, sequenced in a study of neurological immune-mediated disorders. TCRdb ran MiXCR on the 5' RACE reads and lists one entry per CDR3 protein. Of around 69,000 distinct CDR3 sequences in the sample, 3.4% were seen once. Sequencing used PBMCs. The origin of the receptors is a man aged 35 to 55 with multiple sclerosis.

This clonotype was recorded at least ten times. The CDR3 loop reads CASSLMGGTDTQYF. CDR3 nucleotide sequence: TGTGCCAGCAGCTTAATGGGGGGCACAGATACGCAGTATTTT. The J gene is TRBJ2-3, the V gene TRBV7-9; either TRBD1 or TRBD2 may fit D (5 bases each). This CDR3 comprises 14 residues. The V end was cut by 2 bases, the J end by 1 base, with 7 bases between. Germline V gene data show CDR1 as SEHNR and CDR2 as FQNEAQ (reference sequence).

This clonotype has more than one count but fewer than ten. Since a much larger clone is just one base distant, this may be a read error. V and J are TRBV3-1 and TRBJ2-5; 7 bases match TRBD2. This CDR3 is 14 amino acids long. Germline V gene lookup returns CDR1 LGHDT and CDR2 YNNKEL (reference sequence). The CDR3 region has the DNA TGTGCCAGCAGCCACCGACTAGCTCAAGAGAACCAGTACTTC. It is translated as CASSHRLAQENQYF.

At least ten counts were recorded for this clonotype. The V gene is TRBV12-3 or TRBV12-4, the J gene TRBJ1-2; 7 positions match TRBD1. The CDR3 extends over 15 amino acids. With 2 bases clipped from V and 5 bases from J, the junction kept 8 bases outside the gene matches. The CDR3 region is CASSLMAGQRYGYTF. The CDR3 DNA is TGTGCCAGCAGTTTAATGGCGGGACAGCGATATGGCTACACCTTC.

This clonotype showed up many times. The chain recombines TRBV3-1 with TRBJ2-7; 8 nucleotides align to TRBD2. Germline CDR1 LGHDT, CDR2 YNNKEL (reference sequence). This CDR3 has 15 residues. V lost 4 bases, J lost 7 bases, and 12 bases stayed unmatched. The CDR3: CASSLLSGGPGEQYF. DNA for the CDR3: TGTGCCAGCAGCCTACTCTCGGGAGGGCCGGGGGAGCAGTACTTC.

This clonotype was counted at least ten times. The chain has TRBV5-1 and TRBJ2-5, with a tentative D call TRBD1 (5 bases). V was shortened by 2 bases and J by 2 bases, with 7 bases between the two germline ends. CDR3 length: 13 residues. CDR1 is SGHRS and CDR2 is YFSETQ in the germline V gene. CDR3 protein: CASSFQGQETQYF. The CDR3, as DNA: TGCGCCAGCAGCTTCCAGGGTCAAGAGACCCAGTACTTC.

With regard to this clonotype: A much bigger clone sits one base away, suggesting this may be a read error. The rearrangement uses TRBV20-1 and TRBJ2-3, with D perhaps matching TRBD1 (5 bases). CDR1 DFQATT and CDR2 SNEGSKA come from the germline V gene (reference sequence). The CDR3 covers 14 residues. V was pared by 5 bases and J by 6 bases, with 18 bases between. The CDR3 spells CSAQTQVPLDTQYF. DNA for the CDR3: TGCAGTGCTCAAACACAGGTGCCCCTGGATACGCAGTATTTT.

A few counts support this clonotype. The chain is built from TRBV3-1 and TRBJ2-7, with 9 bases aligning to TRBD2. The CDR3 length is 16 residues. The germline V gene encodes CDR1 LGHDT and CDR2 YNNKEL (reference sequence). V gave up 0 bases and J gave up 2 bases; unmatched junction bases: 5. The CDR3, as DNA: TGTGCCAGCAGCCAAGAAAGCCTAGCGGGGACCTACGAGCAGTACTTC. This codes for CASSQESLAGTYEQYF.

The table lists this clonotype with many counts. The genes are TRBV5-1 and TRBJ1-1, with 8 bases aligning to TRBD1. The CDR3 is 14 residues long. Germline V gene lookup returns CDR1 SGHRS and CDR2 YFSETQ. Losses at the gene ends were 4 bases for V and 1 base for J; bases not matched to a gene: 3. The CDR3 reads CASSPGQGNTEAFF. DNA of the CDR3: TGCGCCAGCAGCCCCGGACAGGGGAACACTGAAGCTTTCTTT. The complete variable domain, with remaining parts taken from reference TRBV5-1 and TRBJ1-1, reads KAGVTQTPRYLIKTRGQQVTLSCSPISGHRSVSWYQQTPGQGLQFLFEYFSETQRNKGNFPGRFSGRQFSNSRSEMNVSTLELGDSALYLCASSPGQGNTEAFFGQGTRLTVV.

This clonotype was counted many times. The genes are TRBV6-5 and TRBJ2-1; D is unclear. This CDR3 has 16 residues. Germline CDR1 reads MNHEY; CDR2 reads SVGAGI. V was pared by 2 bases and J by 10 bases, with 21 bases between. CDR3: CASSYVGRPGQSEQFF. In nucleotides, the CDR3 is TGTGCCAGCAGTTACGTCGGCAGGCCCGGTCAGTCGGAGCAGTTCTTC.

This clonotype was detected many times. CDR3 DNA: TGTGCCAGCATCCAAGGGCAGGACGTCTATGGCTACACCTTC. Translation gives CASIQGQDVYGYTF. The V call is TRBV7-2, the J call TRBJ1-2; D uncertain. From germline, CDR1 is SGHTA and CDR2 FQGNSA. The CDR3 runs to 14 residues. The V end lost 7 bases, the J end lost 4 bases, and 16 bases lay between the germline ends.

This clonotype was recorded at least ten times. The chain combines TRBV5-1 with TRBJ2-3; no definite D call. Trimming cost V 1 base and J 2 bases, with 8 bases left between them. The CDR3 covers 14 residues. Looked up from germline, CDR1 is SGHRS and CDR2 is YFSETQ. The CDR3 protein is CASSLLADTDTQYF. CDR3 bases: TGCGCCAGCAGCTTGTTGGCCGACACAGATACGCAGTATTTT.

This clonotype showed up many times. The chain combines TRBV5-5 with TRBJ1-1; D gene unclear. The CDR3 loop spans 13 amino acids. Germline-derived CDR1 and CDR2 are SGHKS and YYEKEE (reference sequence). Trimming shortened V by 1 base and J by 4 bases, and 8 bases separated the two germline ends. The CDR3: CASSLFGSTEAFF. CDR3 nucleotides: TGTGCCAGCAGCTTGTTTGGGTCCACTGAAGCTTTCTTT.

This clonotype showed up many times. V gene TRBV27 combines with J gene TRBJ2-7; D is undetermined. Trimming removed 6 bases from V and 3 bases from J, with 6 bases in between. The CDR3 length is 11 residues. The V gene's germline CDR1 is MNHEY and CDR2 SMNVEV (reference sequence). For the CDR3, the DNA is TGTGCCAGCAGCTCAGGCTACGAGCAGTACTTC. Encoded protein: CASSSGYEQYF.

This clonotype appeared many times. The genes are TRBV29-1 and TRBJ2-3; maybe TRBD2 (7 bases). Germline V gene sequence: CDR1 SQVTM, CDR2 ANQGSEA. The CDR3 is 17 amino acids. V shed 0 bases and J shed 3 bases, with 19 bases lying between them. The CDR3 loop reads CSVEDLQWGGPTDTQYF. The CDR3 bases are TGCAGCGTTGAAGATCTTCAATGGGGGGGGCCAACAGATACGCAGTATTTT.

This clonotype was seen only a few times. The rearrangement links TRBV5-1 to TRBJ2-3; 8 nucleotides agree with TRBD2. Trimming removed 4 bases from V and 2 bases from J; junction bases left unmatched: 6. CDR1 is SGHRS, CDR2 YFSETQ, per germline. There are 15 residues in the CDR3. CDR3: CASSPVAGSTDTQYF. The CDR3 DNA reads TGCGCCAGCAGCCCTGTAGCGGGGTCCACAGATACGCAGTATTTT.

This clonotype has at least ten counts. This chain joins TRBV20-1 and TRBJ1-5; TRBD1 matches 7 bases. The trim removed 3 bases at V and 0 bases at J, leaving 5 bases unmatched. Germline V gene sequence: CDR1 DFQATT, CDR2 SNEGSKA (reference sequence). The CDR3 runs to 15 residues. Here the CDR3 DNA reads TGCAGTGCTAGGGTACAGGGGACTAGCAATCAGCCCCAGCATTTT. It specifies CSARVQGTSNQPQHF.

In this sample, this clonotype turned up many times. J is TRBJ1-3 and V is TRBV20-1, with 8 bases fitting TRBD1. Germline CDR1 DFQATT, CDR2 SNEGSKA (reference sequence). Losses at the gene ends were 0 bases for V and 7 bases for J; bases not matched to a gene: 8. The CDR3 sequence is 15 residues long. CDR3 DNA: TGCAGTGCTAGAGATCTGACAGGGGAGATGAACACCATATATTTT. It encodes CSARDLTGEMNTIYF.

This clonotype was seen repeatedly, ten times or more. The chain recombines TRBV9 with TRBJ2-5; the match to TRBD1 covers 9 bases. The CDR3 is 13 amino acids. Losses at the gene ends were 5 bases for V and 3 bases for J; bases not matched to a gene: 2. Germline CDR1 reads SGDLS; CDR2 reads YYNGEE. The CDR3 is CASRGQGEETQYF. The CDR3 nucleotides are TGTGCCAGCAGGGGACAGGGTGAAGAGACCCAGTACTTC.

This clonotype was detected ten times or more. The chain recombines TRBV5-1 with TRBJ1-2; 10 bases fit TRBD1. Per the germline V gene, CDR1 is SGHRS and CDR2 is YFSETQ. This CDR3 is 13 amino acids long. V shed 2 bases, J shed 6 bases, and the junction held 1 base outside the gene matches. The CDR3 sequence is CASSLGTGDGYTF. DNA for the CDR3: TGCGCCAGCAGCTTAGGGACAGGGGATGGCTACACCTTC.

Ten or more counts support this clonotype. The junction departs from germline at one end; a sequencing error may be responsible. This chain connects TRBV7-2 to TRBJ2-5; tentatively, D is TRBD2 (6 bases). Germline V CDR1 and CDR2: SGHTA, FQGNSA. The CDR3 spans 13 residues. CDR3 DNA: TGTGCCAGCAGCTTTATAGGGGTTGGCAGGGAGGAGTTC. It yields the protein CASSFIGVGREEF.

This clonotype has at least ten counts. The chain combines TRBV7-8 with TRBJ2-1; 7 bases line up with TRBD1. The CDR3 consists of 18 residues. V lost 1 base to trimming and J lost 7 bases; unmatched junction nucleotides: 16. Germline CDR1 SGHVS, CDR2 FQNEAQ. The CDR3 nucleotides are TGTGCCAGCAGCTTAGACCGAGACGAAGGGGGCGGTGGGAATGAGCAGTTCTTC. This gives the protein CASSLDRDEGGGGNEQFF.